Each of the 9 T cell receptor beta chains below was sequenced from the same sample in a study of T-cell reconstitution after alpha-beta-depleted transplantation in children. Unique molecular identifiers were used in preparing the TCRbeta library. TCRdb ran MiXCR on the PCR reads and lists one entry per CDR3 protein. This repertoire shows about 610,000 distinct CDR3 sequences, about 10% found once; its top ten account for around 4%. The specimen was PBMCs from the stem cell graft donor, collected from the stem cell graft. The receptor source for this set is a human donor who donated a stem cell graft to a child with acute myeloid leukemia.

The sample holds many counts of this clonotype. Here the CDR3 reads CASSSPSGTDTQYF. DNA for the CDR3: TGTGCCAGCAGTTCCCCATCCGGGACAGATACGCAGTATTTT. This chain joins TRBV27 and TRBJ2-3, with no clear D. Germline V gene lookup returns CDR1 MNHEY and CDR2 SMNVEV (reference sequence). The CDR3 runs 14 residues. V lost 4 bases, J lost 3 bases, and 11 bases lay in between.

The rearrangement joins TRBV20-1 to TRBJ2-7; TRBD2 agrees at 8 bases. The V segment lost 3 bases and the J segment 0 bases; nucleotides outside the gene matches: 7. The CDR3 has 15 amino acids. Germline V gives CDR1 DFQATT, CDR2 SNEGSKA (reference sequence). CDR3 bases: TGCAGTGCTAGTAGCGCCGGGACTAGCTCCTACGAGCAGTACTTC. It translates to CSASSAGTSSYEQYF.

The chain couples TRBV7-6 to TRBJ2-3; D perhaps matches TRBD1 (5 bases). Trimming removed 3 bases at V and 2 bases at J, with 9 bases between. Germline assignment: CDR1 SGHVS and CDR2 FNYEAQ. This CDR3 has 14 amino acids. CDR3 DNA: TGTGCCAGCAGCTTGACAGCTTTCACAGATACGCAGTATTTT. Protein: CASSLTAFTDTQYF.

V and J are TRBV7-9 and TRBJ2-7; unclear D gene. The CDR3 extends over 12 amino acids. Trimming cost V 5 bases and J 9 bases, with 14 bases left between them. Germline V gene data show CDR1 as SEHNR and CDR2 as FQNEAQ (reference sequence). The CDR3 spells CASSPSSQVQYF. The CDR3 nucleotides are TGTGCCAGCAGCCCGAGTTCTCAAGTGCAGTACTTC.

CDR3 sequence (DNA): TGTGCCAGCAGTGAATCTCAGGGGAGCTCCTACGAGCAGTACTTC. As protein: CASSESQGSSYEQYF. The V call is TRBV25-1, the J call TRBJ2-7, with D maybe TRBD1 (6 bases). The CDR3 consists of 15 residues. Germline V gives CDR1 MGHDK, CDR2 SYGVNS. Deletions cut 1 base from V and 0 bases from J, with 10 bases between.

This clonotype appeared many times. The chain uses TRBV15 and TRBJ2-3; unclear D gene. Germline CDR1 is LNHNV and CDR2 is YYDKDF (reference sequence). The CDR3 contains 16 residues. Trimming left V 1 base short and J 10 bases short, with 21 bases between. The CDR3 here is CATSRVGSETRPAQYF. CDR3 DNA sequence: TGTGCCACCAGCAGAGTAGGCTCGGAAACCCGACCGGCGCAGTATTTT.

This clonotype was detected only a few times. The chain links TRBV29-1 to TRBJ2-1, with 10 bases that match TRBD1. The CDR3 totals 14 residues. With 7 bases clipped from V and 10 bases from J, the junction kept 13 bases outside the gene matches. Germline V gene data show CDR1 as SQVTM and CDR2 as ANQGSEA. This CDR3 is CSDTTGGHVGEQFF. DNA of the CDR3: TGCAGCGATACGACAGGGGGCCATGTCGGGGAGCAGTTCTTC.

There are a few counts of this clonotype. V usage is TRBV29-1 and J usage is TRBJ2-7; D remains unclear. The CDR3 runs to 13 residues. With 4 bases removed from V and 5 bases from J, the gap between germline ends came to 15 bases. Germline assignment: CDR1 SQVTM and CDR2 ANQGSEA. CDR3 bases: TGCAGCGTTGGAGCTACTATCATGAACGAGCAGTACTTC. Translating it yields CSVGATIMNEQYF.

DNA for the CDR3: TGTGCCAGCAGCCCCCGAGCGGGAGATGGCAAAAACATTCAGTACTTC. Translation: CASSPRAGDGKNIQYF. The V gene is TRBV7-8, the J gene TRBJ2-4, with 8 bases identical to TRBD2. Germline V gene lookup returns CDR1 SGHVS and CDR2 FQNEAQ. J lost 3 bases, V lost 5 bases, and 9 bases had no gene match. The length of the CDR3 is 16 residues.